The present T cell receptor beta chain was sequenced within a study of T cells in Graves' hyperthyroidism and ophthalmopathy. The study, taken as a whole, reports: In the blood, most expanded thyroid clonotypes above 0.001 appeared as well.

RNA transcripts were the template for amplifying TCR beta CDR3 regions. TCR CDR3 regions were first amplified by RT-PCR with HTBI primers. From the multiplex PCR reads, TCRdb called clonotypes with MiXCR, one entry per CDR3 protein. The sample comprises 200,000 to 250,000 distinct CDR3 sequences, approximately 16% of which are singletons, and about two fifths rests with the top ten. The germline V gene encodes CDR1 MGHDK and CDR2 SYGVNS. The CDR3 is 17 amino acids. The V gene end was trimmed by 2 bases and the J gene end by 2 bases; junction bases not matched to a gene: 2. In the case of this clonotype: Its antigen is not identified.

Sequenced input: blood. The chain couples TRBV25-1 to TRBJ2-5; 16 nucleotides align to TRBD2. The sequence derives from a man aged 35 to 55 with Graves' hyperthyroidism. Written as DNA, the CDR3 is TGTGCCAGCAGTGAAGGGACTAGCGGGGGGGTTCAAGAGACCCAGTACTTC. Protein: CASSEGTSGGVQETQYF.